The next 8 T cell receptor beta chains were all read from a single sample in a study of shared clonotypes between healthy human individuals. TCRdb's copy holds only in-frame clones and misses some; the assay was immunoSEQ multiplex PCR. The data contain approximately 710,000 clones, around 90% of them singletons. Material for sequencing was memory CD8+ T cells from PBMCs. The sample's subset: CD45RO+ cells pooled with CCR7-negative TemRA cells. The receptors were gathered from a man aged 18 to 35 in good health. Some clones in this sample may be carry-over from other donors' samples.

The rearrangement joins TRBV5-1 to TRBJ2-2; D perhaps matches TRBD2 (5 bases). There are 19 residues in the CDR3. The germline V gene encodes CDR1 SGHRS and CDR2 YFSETQ. V gave up 0 bases and J gave up 2 bases, with 20 bases separating them. CDR3 DNA sequence: TGCGCCAGCAGCTTGGCCTTAGAGGGCCCGCACCTAAACACCGGGGAGCTGTTTTTT. Amino acid sequence: CASSLALEGPHLNTGELFF.

The chain employs TRBV5-1 and TRBJ1-1; D remains ambiguous. The germline CDR1 and CDR2 sequences are SGHRS and YFSETQ. Trimming removed 3 bases at V and 0 bases at J, with 18 bases between. This CDR3 has 17 amino acids. Written as DNA, the CDR3 is TGCGCCAGCAGCTCCCTGGGGAACAGCCCGATGAACACTGAAGCTTTCTTT. This encodes CASSSLGNSPMNTEAFF.

This clone was counted a single time. V is TRBV4-1 and J is TRBJ2-7; no firm D call. CDR1 and CDR2 (germline): MGHRA, YSYEKL. V was shortened by 4 bases and J by 6 bases, with 22 bases between the two germline ends. The CDR3 has 16 residues. The CDR3 DNA sequence: TGCGCCAGCAGCCGCGCCCCGACCTCCCTAAGAGCCGAGCAGTACTTC. This codes for CASSRAPTSLRAEQYF.

The chain couples TRBV27 to TRBJ2-7; TRBD2 is a possible D gene (7 bases). In germline, CDR1 is MNHEY, CDR2 SMNVEV (reference sequence). This CDR3 has 15 residues. V gave up 6 bases and J gave up 0 bases, with 15 bases separating them. CDR3 nucleotide sequence: TGTGCCAGCAGCCTCGGGGGGCCGTACTCCTACGAGCAGTACTTC. Its translation is CASSLGGPYSYEQYF.

This chain links TRBV15 with TRBJ2-1; D may be TRBD1 or TRBD2 (5 bases each). The CDR3 runs 16 residues. Looked up from germline, CDR1 is LNHNV and CDR2 is YYDKDF (reference sequence). Trimming removed 3 bases from V and 0 bases from J, with 12 bases in between. Written as DNA, the CDR3 is TGTGCCACCAGCAGCCGGGACCTTCGCTCCTACAATGAGCAGTTCTTC. This encodes CATSSRDLRSYNEQFF.

The V call is TRBV6-5, the J call TRBJ2-1; the D gene is possibly TRBD2 (6 bases). Trimming took off 3 bases at V and 6 bases at J, with 15 bases between the two ends. Looked up from germline, CDR1 is MNHEY and CDR2 is SVGAGI. The CDR3 has 15 residues. The CDR3 protein is CASSYGDSLFNEQFF. For the CDR3, the DNA is TGTGCCAGCAGTTATGGGGACTCGCTGTTCAATGAGCAGTTCTTC.

The chain links TRBV2 to TRBJ2-1; TRBD2 might be the D (6 bases). With 7 bases removed from V and 1 base from J, the gap between germline ends came to 8 bases. Looked up from germline, CDR1 is SNHLY and CDR2 is FYNNEI. The CDR3 has 13 amino acids. CDR3: CASIGGSYNEQFF. CDR3 DNA: TGTGCCAGCATAGGAGGGTCCTACAATGAGCAGTTCTTC. Using reference TRBV2 and TRBJ2-1 for the parts outside the CDR3, the full variable domain is EPEVTQTPSHQVTQMGQEVILRCVPISNHLYFYWYRQILGQKVEFLVSFYNNEISEKSEIFDDQFSVERPDGSNFTLKIRSTKLEDSAMYFCASIGGSYNEQFFGPGTRLTVL.

The V gene is TRBV28, the J gene TRBJ2-7; 7 nucleotides agree with TRBD2. Germline CDR1 and CDR2: MDHEN and SYDVKM. V trimming: 1 base; J trimming: 0 bases; junction bases outside the gene matches: 6. The CDR3 is 16 residues long. The CDR3 nucleotides read TGTGCCAGCAGTTTATTAGGGGAGGGCGGCTCCTACGAGCAGTACTTC. Translated, it gives CASSLLGEGGSYEQYF.